This T cell receptor beta chain was identified in a study of blood T cell repertoires in COVID-19 (dated by TCRdb to 2020 to 2021). About the study as a whole: Samples from collaborators originated in the United States, Italy and Spain and spanned both the acute and convalescent phases of COVID-19. Where available, HLA class I and class II types were taken from metadata supplied by the sample provider and were not determined by assay-based typing. Subjects who had been exposed to COVID-19, were actively infected with it, or had recovered from it provided the deeply sampled blood TCRbeta repertoires that made up the dataset. A de-identified subject ID, COVID-19 status, age in years and sex were almost always included in the sample metadata. The prospective study material was composed of cDNA or gDNA derived from T cells, B-cell-depleted T cells, or PBMCs. The samples were drawn from two sources: the first 160 participants of the ongoing ImmuneRACE study, and over 950 subjects contributed by 6 global collaborators. A freely available public database, intended as a resource for researchers studying the immune response to SARS-CoV-2, is where the repertoires were released. Results the study describes overall, beyond this receptor: The amount of clinical and demographic metadata varied by source and participant and was provided uncurated.

One collaborating source in Seattle enrolled patients during active infection and followed them longitudinally through the course of disease. Collaborating institutions collected whole blood in K2EDTA tubes following their own protocols. Collaborator samples were shipped for TCRbeta analysis as frozen whole blood, isolated PBMCs, or DNA extracted from either sample type. The immunoSEQ Assay, a bias-controlled multiplex PCR, was used to amplify TCRbeta CDR3 regions from genomic DNA. As for how the authors treated the data: The number of nucleated cells in each sample was estimated from the amplification of reference gene primers within the assay. To quantify the absolute abundance of each unique TCRbeta CDR3 rearrangement, sequence reads were collapsed and filtered. For each sample, productive Simpson clonality was calculated as the square root of Simpson's diversity index over productive rearrangements. TCRdb retrieved this table from immuneACCESS and kept in-frame rearrangements only. Not all clones are present; in checked studies, unresolved V genes account for under half, and no reason is known for the remainder. The D gene and trimming were derived from the DNA, and the V and J assignments and clone size from that table. The sample records roughly 100,000 clones, 75% to 90% of which are singletons. Around 5% of the sample is in the top ten clones.

Including cysteine and phenylalanine, the CDR3 has 15 amino acids. Only the CDR3 part of the read is kept: 45 bases, read in frame from the first base. CDR1 is given as SGHTA and CDR2 as FQGTGA, both from the germline V gene. A distance of 13 bases separates the germline ends of V and J, which lose 2 bases and 5 bases respectively. Comments on this clone: No cognate antigen has been identified for it. Base quality data are lacking; no much larger clone is found one base away.

The sequenced material came from peripheral blood. Here the chain combines TRBV7-3 and TRBJ2-1; the D gene is perhaps TRBD1, from 6 matching bases. This sequence was found in a woman in her 50s with COVID-19, enrolled during active disease. The CDR3 protein: CASSLQGFGNNEQFF. The DNA is TGTGCCAGCAGCTTACAGGGGTTTGGCAACAATGAGCAGTTCTTC.